What follows are 22 T cell receptor beta chains derived from one specimen sequenced in a study of cytomegalovirus exposure and HLA in healthy donors. Only in-frame clones appear in the TCRdb table, and some are missing; sequencing was by immunoSEQ multiplex PCR. This sample has 150,000 to 200,000 clones, with roughly 82% found just once. Sequencing was carried out using PBMCs. The receptors were gathered from a woman aged 18-29 years in good health and CMV-seronegative.

The chain combines TRBV7-9 with TRBJ1-2; tentative D call: TRBD1 (5 bases). CDR3 length equals 13 residues. The germline V and J ends were trimmed by 1 base and 9 bases, with 12 bases remaining between them. The germline V gene has CDR1 SEHNR and CDR2 FQNEAQ (reference sequence). The CDR3 coding sequence is TGTGCCAGCAGCTTAGTAGCAGGGTTCCGCTACACCTTC. Translation gives CASSLVAGFRYTF.

V is TRBV5-1 and J is TRBJ2-7; 8 bases line up with TRBD1. V was clipped by 2 bases and J by 5 bases; unmatched bases: 9. Per the germline V gene, CDR1 is SGHRS and CDR2 is YFSETQ. This CDR3 is 15 amino acids long. The CDR3, as DNA: TGCGCCAGCAGCTTTGACGGGACAGGCCGGAACGAGCAGTACTTC. Translation gives CASSFDGTGRNEQYF. The variable domain in full, completed from reference TRBV5-1 and TRBJ2-7, reads KAGVTQTPRYLIKTRGQQVTLSCSPISGHRSVSWYQQTPGQGLQFLFEYFSETQRNKGNFPGRFSGRQFSNSRSEMNVSTLELGDSALYLCASSFDGTGRNEQYFGPGTRLTVT.

This chain links TRBV27 with TRBJ1-1; D is possibly TRBD1 (5 bases). V was pared by 6 bases and J by 6 bases, with 14 bases between. The CDR3 covers 13 residues. Germline V gene sequence: CDR1 MNHEY, CDR2 SMNVEV (reference sequence). DNA for the CDR3: TGTGCCAGCAGGGTCCCAGGGTCCCCTGAAGCTTTCTTT. Protein: CASRVPGSPEAFF.

The chain employs TRBV11-3 and TRBJ2-1; 7 bases fit TRBD1. Trimming at V came to 5 bases and at J to 0 bases, leaving 4 bases not matched to a gene. The CDR3 consists of 15 residues. CDR1 is SGHNT, CDR2 YENEEA, per germline. The CDR3, as DNA: TGTGCCAGCAGCATGGACAGGCTCTCCTACAATGAGCAGTTCTTC. Protein sequence: CASSMDRLSYNEQFF. The full variable domain, in which reference TRBV11-3 and TRBJ2-1 provide the parts outside the CDR3, is EAGVVQSPRYKIIEKKQPVAFWCNPISGHNTLYWYLQNLGQGPELLIRYENEEAVDDSQLPKDRFSAERLKGVDSTLKIQPAELGDSAVYLCASSMDRLSYNEQFFGPGTRLTVL.

The chain is built from TRBV7-9 and TRBJ2-2; TRBD2 might be the D (6 bases). Germline V gene data show CDR1 as SEHNR and CDR2 as FQNEAQ (reference sequence). The CDR3 spans 16 residues. The V and J ends lost 2 bases and 5 bases respectively, with 15 bases between them. The CDR3: CASSLSFWGETGELFF. The CDR3 nucleotides read TGTGCCAGCAGCTTAAGTTTCTGGGGGGAGACCGGGGAGCTGTTTTTT.

The rearrangement uses TRBV15 and TRBJ2-2; TRBD2 agrees at 11 bases. CDR3 length equals 18 residues. Per the germline V gene, CDR1 is LNHNV and CDR2 is YYDKDF (reference sequence). J lost 2 bases, V lost 0 bases, and 5 bases had no gene match. The CDR3 reads CATSRDRTSGFNTGELFF. CDR3 nucleotide sequence: TGTGCCACCAGCAGAGATCGGACTAGCGGGTTTAACACCGGGGAGCTGTTTTTT.

The rearrangement links TRBV13 to TRBJ2-2; D is possibly TRBD1 (5 bases). CDR3 length equals 17 residues. The V gene's germline CDR1 is PRHDT and CDR2 FYEKMQ (reference sequence). V was trimmed by 4 bases and J by 0 bases, leaving 15 bases between them. The chain's CDR3 is CASSSSLHRPNTGELFF. For the CDR3, the DNA is TGTGCCAGCAGCTCAAGCCTCCACAGGCCGAACACCGGGGAGCTGTTTTTT. The whole variable domain, remainder taken from reference TRBV13 and TRBJ2-2, is AAGVIQSPRHLIKEKRETATLKCYPIPRHDTVYWYQQGPGQDPQFLISFYEKMQSDKGSIPDRFSAQQFSDYHSELNMSSLELGDSALYFCASSSSLHRPNTGELFFGEGSRLTVL.

The J gene is TRBJ2-3, the V gene TRBV9; possibly TRBD2 for D (5 bases). Trimming took 0 bases from V and 6 from J, leaving 11 bases between them. The CDR3 is made up of 14 amino acids. Germline V gene lookup returns CDR1 SGDLS and CDR2 YYNGEE. The CDR3 DNA reads as TGTGCCAGCAGCGTAGAGCGGCGGGCCGATACGCAGTATTTT. Translation: CASSVERRADTQYF.

J is TRBJ2-7 and V is TRBV11-3; D is undetermined. Trimming took off 4 bases at V and 3 bases at J, with 10 bases between the two ends. The CDR3 runs 13 residues. Germline V lookup: CDR1 SGHNT, CDR2 YENEEA. The CDR3 DNA sequence: TGTGCCAGCAGCTCTGGTTTCGGCTACGAGCAGTACTTC. Translated: CASSSGFGYEQYF. Filled out from reference TRBV11-3 and TRBJ2-7, the complete variable domain reads EAGVVQSPRYKIIEKKQPVAFWCNPISGHNTLYWYLQNLGQGPELLIRYENEEAVDDSQLPKDRFSAERLKGVDSTLKIQPAELGDSAVYLCASSSGFGYEQYFGPGTRLTVT.

The gene calls are TRBV19 and TRBJ2-5; D possibly corresponds to TRBD1 (5 bases). Trimming shortened V by 4 bases and J by 5 bases, and 11 bases separated the two germline ends. CDR1 is LNHDA, CDR2 SQIVND, per germline (reference sequence). The CDR3 is 13 residues long. CDR3 amino acids: CASSRGWRETQYF. In nucleotides, the CDR3 is TGTGCCAGTAGTAGGGGCTGGCGGGAGACCCAGTACTTC.

The CDR3 bases are TGTGCCAGCAGTGTGAGGGACAGGGGTGTCACTTACGAGCAGTACTTC. It yields the protein CASSVRDRGVTYEQYF. V is TRBV6-1 and J is TRBJ2-7; TRBD1 matches at 10 bases. The CDR3 has 16 residues. In germline, CDR1 is MNHNS, CDR2 SASEGT. With V trimmed by 4 bases and J by 4 bases, 10 bases remained unmatched.

This chain uses TRBV4-2 with TRBJ1-1, with 10 nucleotides matching TRBD1. There are 13 residues in the CDR3. Germline V gives CDR1 LGHNA, CDR2 YNFKEQ. Trimming at V came to 7 bases and at J to 7 bases, leaving 6 bases not matched to a gene. The CDR3 DNA sequence: TGTGCCAGCAAATTGGGACAGGGGTTTGAAGCTTTCTTT. The encoded protein is CASKLGQGFEAFF.

V usage is TRBV7-2 and J usage is TRBJ2-1; 9 bases line up with TRBD1. This CDR3 comprises 16 residues. The V segment lost 4 bases and the J segment 8 bases; nucleotides outside the gene matches: 12. Germline CDR1 SGHTA, CDR2 FQGNSA. The CDR3 nucleotides read TGTGCCAGCAGCTCACGGCCACAGGGGGCAACGGATGAGCAGTTCTTC. Translation: CASSSRPQGATDEQFF.

The chain employs TRBV4-1 and TRBJ2-3; 8 nucleotides line up with TRBD1. J lost 8 bases, V lost 1 base, and 11 bases had no gene match. Germline assignment: CDR1 MGHRA and CDR2 YSYEKL. The CDR3 runs to 16 residues. CDR3 protein: CASSQVPTDRGGTQYF. In nucleotides, the CDR3 is TGCGCCAGCAGCCAAGTCCCCACCGACAGGGGAGGTACGCAGTATTTT.

The gene calls are TRBV21-1 and TRBJ1-1; the table assigns TRBD1, which was not confirmed against the DNA. TRBV21-1 is labeled a pseudogene. This CDR3 has 17 amino acids. DNA for the CDR3: TGTGCCAGCAGCAAAGGCCAAAGGAATGAGAGACAATTAGGAGCTTTCTTT. Amino acids: CASSKGQRNERQLGAFF.

V is TRBV2 and J is TRBJ2-7; no firm D call. V shed 2 bases and J shed 1 base, with 9 bases lying between them. Germline CDR1 is SNHLY and CDR2 is FYNNEI. The CDR3 has 14 amino acids. CDR3 sequence (DNA): TGTGCCAGCAGTGAACCGACTGGTTCCTACGAGCAGTACTTC. It yields the protein CASSEPTGSYEQYF.

Only a few counts were recorded for this clone. The gene calls are TRBV7-3 and TRBJ1-1, with D possibly being TRBD1 (5 bases). This CDR3 is built from 12 residues. Trimming removed 5 bases from V and 5 bases from J, with 9 bases in between. CDR1 and CDR2 from the germline V gene are SGHTA and FQGTGA. CDR3: CASSPGGTEAFF. The CDR3 DNA reads as TGTGCCAGCAGCCCTGGGGGGACTGAAGCTTTCTTT.

V is TRBV4-2 and J is TRBJ2-7; 8 bases are a match to TRBD2. V dropped 0 bases and J dropped 2; count of bases not matched to a gene: 6. Germline loops: CDR1 LGHNA, CDR2 YNFKEQ. The CDR3 consists of 16 residues. CDR3 nucleotide sequence: TGTGCCAGCAGCCAAGACTTACTAGCGGCGACCTACGAGCAGTACTTC. This gives the protein CASSQDLLAATYEQYF.

The chain employs TRBV7-2 and TRBJ1-1; TRBD1 matches at 9 bases. The germline V gene encodes CDR1 SGHTA and CDR2 FQGNSA. This CDR3 has 14 amino acids. Germline trimming cut 3 bases from V and 8 bases from J; bases unmatched to any gene: 7. CDR3 region: CASSFPGQGVEAFF. In DNA, the CDR3 is TGTGCCAGCAGCTTCCCGGGACAGGGTGTAGAAGCTTTCTTT.

V usage is TRBV18 and J usage is TRBJ2-3; 13 nucleotides agree with TRBD2. The length of the CDR3 is 15 residues. Germline V gene lookup returns CDR1 KGHSH and CDR2 LQKENI. J was trimmed by 4 bases and V by 6 bases; bases with no gene match: 4. This chain's CDR3 is CASSPGTSGADTQYF. CDR3 nucleotides: TGTGCCAGCTCTCCCGGGACTAGCGGGGCAGATACGCAGTATTTT.

The J gene is TRBJ2-3, the V gene TRBV13; 15 nucleotides line up with TRBD2. V was clipped by 4 bases and J by 5 bases; unmatched bases: 10. CDR1 is PRHDT, CDR2 FYEKMQ, per germline (reference sequence). The CDR3 runs 18 residues. This CDR3 is CASSSRTSGRALVDTQYF. CDR3 DNA sequence: TGTGCCAGCAGCTCCCGGACTAGCGGGAGGGCCTTAGTAGATACGCAGTATTTT.

This clone was detected once. The chain couples TRBV30 to TRBJ2-3; D gene uncertain. The CDR3 runs to 11 residues. CDR1 and CDR2 from the germline V gene are GTSNPN and SVGIG (reference sequence). Between the trimmed V and J ends, which lost 4 bases and 4 bases, there was a span of 6 bases. CDR3 sequence reads: CAWTAADTQYF. The CDR3 nucleotides read TGTGCCTGGACGGCGGCAGATACGCAGTATTTT. The entire variable domain, with the rest obtained from reference TRBV30 and TRBJ2-3, is as follows: SQTIHQWPATLVQPVGSPLSLECTVEGTSNPNLYWYRQAAGRGLQLLFYSVGIGQISSEVPQNLSASRPQDRQFILSSKKLLLSDSGFYLCAWTAADTQYFGPGTRLTVL.